These T cell receptor beta chains were read from a single sample in a study of technical replicates of blood from several donors. The protocol was immunoSEQ multiplex PCR, while the TCRdb copy is restricted to in-frame clones and leaves out a portion. The table has 80,000 to 100,000 clones, 95% seen once. Specimen: T cells isolated from PBMCs. These receptor sequences come from a human donor in good health. The CDR3 runs from the conserved cysteine through the conserved F or W. The D gene is left open where the match is weak. Rows give clone size only sometimes, using once, few, many, or a class for an expanded clone.

clone_size	v_call	d_call	j_call	cdr3_nt	cdr3_aa
.	TRBV18	.	TRBJ1-1	TGTGCCAGCTCATCGAGCGGGGCAGGAACTGAAGCTTTCTTT	CASSSSGAGTEAFF
.	TRBV11-2	TRBD1	TRBJ2-7	TGTGCCAGCAGCTTTTTCCCCCCTGGGGACAGGGAAGGGGACGAGCAGTACTTC	CASSFFPPGDREGDEQYF
.	TRBV18	.	TRBJ1-3	TGTGCCAGCTCTGCGGACACAGGAAACACCATATATTTT	CASSADTGNTIYF
.	TRBV18	TRBD1	TRBJ2-7	TGTGCCAGCTCCCAGACAGGGGGCCACGAGCAGTACTTC	CASSQTGGHEQYF
.	TRBV7-9	.	TRBJ1-2	TGTGCCAGCAGCTTCGGAAGGACACTTAACTATGGCTACACCTTC	CASSFGRTLNYGYTF
.	TRBV19	TRBD2	TRBJ2-2	TGTGCCAGTAGGGGTCCGGGCGGGGGGGCCGGTATCGGGGAGCTGTTTTTT	CASRGPGGGAGIGELFF
once	TRBV6-5	TRBD1	TRBJ1-2	TGTGCCAGCAGCGGGACAGGGTTAGACTATGGCTACACCTTC	CASSGTGLDYGYTF
.	TRBV11-2	TRBD1	TRBJ1-2	TGTGCCAGCAGCTCGTCCGGGACAGGGTTCTATGGCTACACCTTC	CASSSSGTGFYGYTF
.	TRBV19	.	TRBJ1-2	TGTGCCACCTTAAAGTCAGATAACTATGGCTACACCTTC	CATLKSDNYGYTF
.	TRBV29-1	TRBD2	TRBJ2-3	TGCAGCGTTGGGCCGGGTCTAGCGGGCCACACAGATACGCAGTATTTT	CSVGPGLAGHTDTQYF
.	TRBV9	.	TRBJ2-1	TGTGCCAGCAGCCAGGGAGGAGCGGCCTACAATGAGCAGTTCTTC	CASSQGGAAYNEQFF
.	TRBV2	TRBD2	TRBJ2-1	TGTGCCAGCAGCCAAAGCCTTCTAGCGGGGGGGCGAAATGAGCAGTTCTTC	CASSQSLLAGGRNEQFF
.	TRBV6-1	.	TRBJ1-1	TGTGCCAGCAGTGCGATCCTGGGGGGAGCGTCCCGTAACACTGAAGCTTTCTTT	CASSAILGGASRNTEAFF
.	TRBV4-1	.	TRBJ1-4	TGCGCCAGCAGCCAAGGCGGCCTGATTTGGACTAATGAAAAACTGTTTTTT	CASSQGGLIWTNEKLFF
once	TRBV27	.	TRBJ2-3	TGTGCCAGCAGTCTGAATCTCGGTACGCAGTATTTT	CASSLNLGTQYF
.	TRBV10-3	TRBD1	TRBJ2-7	TGTGCCATCACCAACGACAGGGACCACGAGCAGTACTTC	CAITNDRDHEQYF
.	TRBV6-5	.	TRBJ1-4	TGTGCCAGCAGGGTTCGGACAGCTTCATATGAAAAACTGTTTTTT	CASRVRTASYEKLFF
.	TRBV2	TRBD2	TRBJ2-1	TGTGCCAGCAGTCGTGAGGGACTAGCGGCGATAAATGAGCAGTTCTTC	CASSREGLAAINEQFF